This T cell receptor beta chain originates from a study of cytomegalovirus exposure and HLA in healthy donors. Study-wide background: Falling in the Caucasian-associated ancestry cluster were less than 85% of approximately 400 genotyped donors.

A multiplex PCR was run with 60 Vbeta primers and 13 Jbeta primers. Profiling relied on immunoSEQ multiplex PCR, and the TCRdb table lists in-frame clones only, not all of them. Altogether roughly 140,000 clones are present, roughly three quarters being singletons, with the ten largest covering 3.9%. The CDR3 length is 15 residues. Germline V gene sequence: CDR1 MGHRA, CDR2 YSYEKL. Trimming pared 0 bases from V and 6 bases from J, leaving 14 bases between. General study findings and limits: Most of the CMV-associated TCR beta chains (in a later analysis) appeared to be HLA-restricted. A later analysis found TCR association rates differed by HLA locus, highest for DRB1 and lowest for HLA-C.

Points on this clone: What it recognizes is unknown.

This TCR was sampled from a man younger than 30 in good health and CMV-seronegative. What was sequenced was PBMCs. The chain employs TRBV4-1 and TRBJ1-2; D is unclear. The CDR3 DNA is TGCGCCAGCAGCCAAGAAGAAGTCCCAGCGGATGGCTACACCTTC. Its protein is CASSQEEVPADGYTF.